Listed below are T cell receptor beta chains from one sample, sequenced in a study of PD-1 blockade in mismatch repair-deficient tumors. Produced via immunoSEQ multiplex PCR; TCRdb's table is partial and in-frame only. This table holds some 120,000 clones, around 86% found once. Sample: peripheral blood, taken 44 weeks after starting pembrolizumab. Receptor source: an adult with mismatch repair-deficient cancer. Each CDR3 is given with its conserved first and last residue. D genes are given only for firm matches. Rows give clone size only sometimes, using once, few, many, or a class for an expanded clone.

V gene: TRBV7-2; D gene: -; J gene: TRBJ1-4; clone size: -; CDR3 DNA: TGTGCTTCATCGATCGGGCGGCCCGGTGAAAAACTGTTTTTT; CDR3 protein: CASSIGRPGEKLFF
V gene: TRBV6-6; D gene: -; J gene: TRBJ2-7; clone size: once; CDR3 DNA: TGTGCCAGCAGTTATCCGTCCGCATCGGCGTTGTACTTC; CDR3 protein: CASSYPSASALYF
V gene: TRBV18; D gene: -; J gene: TRBJ1-5; clone size: -; CDR3 DNA: TGTGCCAGCTCACCACCTAGGGTTCGCGGGCCCCAGCATTTT; CDR3 protein: CASSPPRVRGPQHF
V gene: TRBV4-1; D gene: TRBD1; J gene: TRBJ1-5; clone size: -; CDR3 DNA: TGCGCCAGCAGCCAGGATGGACAGGGGGATGTTCAGCCCCAGCATTTT; CDR3 protein: CASSQDGQGDVQPQHF
V gene: TRBV6-6; D gene: -; J gene: TRBJ2-5; clone size: -; CDR3 DNA: TGTGCCAGCAGTTTTAGGGGGGCCCAAGAGACCCAGTACTTC; CDR3 protein: CASSFRGAQETQYF
V gene: TRBV6-4; D gene: TRBD2; J gene: TRBJ2-2; clone size: medium-sized; CDR3 DNA: TGTGCCAGCAGTGAGGCCGGGACTAGCAACACCGGGGAGCTGTTTTTT; CDR3 protein: CASSEAGTSNTGELFF
V gene: TRBV7-2; D gene: TRBD2; J gene: TRBJ2-1; clone size: once; CDR3 DNA: TGTGCCAGCAGCGTTAGCGGGAGCAACGGCAATGAGCAGTTCTTC; CDR3 protein: CASSVSGSNGNEQFF
V gene: TRBV28; D gene: -; J gene: TRBJ2-7; clone size: -; CDR3 DNA: TGTGCCAGCAGTTTCTCGACAGGTGCCTTACGGGAGCAGTACTTC; CDR3 protein: CASSFSTGALREQYF
V gene: TRBV5-6; D gene: TRBD1; J gene: TRBJ2-7; clone size: -; CDR3 DNA: TGTGCCAGCACCTTTTTCTATAGGGACAGGGGCCACGAGCAGTACTTC; CDR3 protein: CASTFFYRDRGHEQYF
V gene: TRBV9; D gene: -; J gene: TRBJ1-1; clone size: -; CDR3 DNA: TGTGCCAGCAGCGTAGCAGCAGGCGCTGAAGCTTTCTTT; CDR3 protein: CASSVAAGAEAFF
V gene: TRBV6-6; D gene: -; J gene: TRBJ2-5; clone size: -; CDR3 DNA: TGTGCCAGCAGTCAATCACGACGGTCCCAAGAGACCCAGTACTTC; CDR3 protein: CASSQSRRSQETQYF
V gene: TRBV2; D gene: -; J gene: TRBJ2-1; clone size: -; CDR3 DNA: TGTGCCAGCACCACAGGGAGTGAGCAGTTCTTC; CDR3 protein: CASTTGSEQFF
V gene: TRBV29-1; D gene: -; J gene: TRBJ1-1; clone size: -; CDR3 DNA: TGCAGCGCTGCCGGGGGGCGGATGAACACTGAAGCTTTCTTT; CDR3 protein: CSAAGGRMNTEAFF
V gene: TRBV9; D gene: -; J gene: TRBJ1-4; clone size: -; CDR3 DNA: TGTGCCAGCAGCGCGACCGGGGGTAGCCCTAATGAAAAACTGTTTTTT; CDR3 protein: CASSATGGSPNEKLFF
V gene: TRBV11-3; D gene: -; J gene: TRBJ2-7; clone size: -; CDR3 DNA: TGTGCCAGCAGCCGGGCAGGTGAGGGGTACGAGCAGTACTTC; CDR3 protein: CASSRAGEGYEQYF
V gene: TRBV6-4; D gene: -; J gene: TRBJ1-5; clone size: many; CDR3 DNA: TGTGCCAGCAGTGAGGGTAGCAATCAGCCCCAGCATTTT; CDR3 protein: CASSEGSNQPQHF
V gene: TRBV6-1; D gene: -; J gene: TRBJ2-7; clone size: -; CDR3 DNA: TGTGCCAGCAGTGAACGGGCCTTCTCCTACGAGCAGTACTTC; CDR3 protein: CASSERAFSYEQYF
V gene: TRBV15; D gene: TRBD1; J gene: TRBJ2-1; clone size: -; CDR3 DNA: TGTGCCACCAGCAGAGATAAGGGGGCATCCTACAATGAGCAGTTCTTC; CDR3 protein: CATSRDKGASYNEQFF
V gene: TRBV10-3; D gene: -; J gene: TRBJ2-2; clone size: -; CDR3 DNA: TGTGCCATCAGTGTCCAACGAGTAGGGGCCACCGGGGAGCTGTTTTTT; CDR3 protein: CAISVQRVGATGELFF
V gene: TRBV10-3; D gene: -; J gene: TRBJ2-3; clone size: -; CDR3 DNA: TGTGCCATCAGTGGGCGGACGGCTAGCACAGATACGCAGTATTTT; CDR3 protein: CAISGRTASTDTQYF
V gene: TRBV5-1; D gene: TRBD2; J gene: TRBJ2-1; clone size: -; CDR3 DNA: TGCGCCAGCAGCAAAGGGACTAGCGGGAGTATCTACAATGAGCAGTTCTTC; CDR3 protein: CASSKGTSGSIYNEQFF
V gene: TRBV9; D gene: -; J gene: TRBJ1-2; clone size: -; CDR3 DNA: TGTGCCAGCAGCGCACCCACCGGGGAGGACACCTATGGCTACACCTTC; CDR3 protein: CASSAPTGEDTYGYTF
V gene: TRBV27; D gene: TRBD2; J gene: TRBJ2-1; clone size: -; CDR3 DNA: TGTGCCACCGGACTAGCCTACAATGAGCAGTTCTTC; CDR3 protein: CATGLAYNEQFF
V gene: TRBV4-1; D gene: -; J gene: TRBJ2-7; clone size: -; CDR3 DNA: TGCGCCAGCAGCCAGACAGGTTTCGGGGAGCAGTACTTC; CDR3 protein: CASSQTGFGEQYF
V gene: TRBV11-3; D gene: -; J gene: TRBJ2-3; clone size: -; CDR3 DNA: TGTGCCAGCAGTTCTCGAACTAGGAAGCCCACAGATACGCAGTATTTT; CDR3 protein: CASSSRTRKPTDTQYF
V gene: TRBV28; D gene: -; J gene: TRBJ2-7; clone size: -; CDR3 DNA: TGTGCCAGCAGCCCCTCGCGGTACGAGCAGTACTTC; CDR3 protein: CASSPSRYEQYF
V gene: TRBV4-3; D gene: -; J gene: TRBJ1-4; clone size: -; CDR3 DNA: TGCGCCAGCAGCCCCGAACGGCTGAATGAAAAACTGTTTTTT; CDR3 protein: CASSPERLNEKLFF
V gene: TRBV2; D gene: -; J gene: TRBJ1-4; clone size: -; CDR3 DNA: TGTGCCAGCAGCGCCGGGACGCCTGTGCATAATGAAAAACTGTTTTTT; CDR3 protein: CASSAGTPVHNEKLFF
V gene: TRBV19; D gene: TRBD1; J gene: TRBJ2-7; clone size: -; CDR3 DNA: TGTGCCAGTAAGGGAGGGACAGGGATCTCCTACGAGCAGTACTTC; CDR3 protein: CASKGGTGISYEQYF
V gene: TRBV28; D gene: -; J gene: TRBJ2-1; clone size: -; CDR3 DNA: TGTGCCAGCACCCCACCATGGCGCAATGAGCAGTTCTTC; CDR3 protein: CASTPPWRNEQFF
V gene: TRBV5-1; D gene: -; J gene: TRBJ2-2; clone size: -; CDR3 DNA: TGCGCCAGCAGCCCTGACTCTCCGAACACCGGGGAGCTGTTTTTT; CDR3 protein: CASSPDSPNTGELFF
V gene: TRBV7-6; D gene: -; J gene: TRBJ2-7; clone size: few; CDR3 DNA: TGTGCCAGCTCCTTGTCCCGGAGCTCCTACGAGCAGTACTTC; CDR3 protein: CASSLSRSSYEQYF
V gene: TRBV12-5; D gene: TRBD2; J gene: TRBJ2-1; clone size: -; CDR3 DNA: TGTGCTAGTGGTTTGGGACTAGCGGTCAGGTATGAGCAGTTCTTC; CDR3 protein: CASGLGLAVRYEQFF
V gene: TRBV27; D gene: -; J gene: TRBJ2-7; clone size: -; CDR3 DNA: TGTGCCAGCAGTTTATCACCGATAGGGGAAACGCAGTACTTC; CDR3 protein: CASSLSPIGETQYF
V gene: TRBV19; D gene: TRBD1; J gene: TRBJ1-1; clone size: -; CDR3 DNA: TGTGCCAGTAGTCCAAGAGGGACAGCTGAAGCTTTCTTT; CDR3 protein: CASSPRGTAEAFF
V gene: TRBV5-6; D gene: -; J gene: TRBJ2-7; clone size: -; CDR3 DNA: TGTGCCAGCAGCCTACCCCCAGGGGAAGAGGAGCAGTACTTC; CDR3 protein: CASSLPPGEEEQYF
V gene: TRBV7-9; D gene: -; J gene: TRBJ2-1; clone size: -; CDR3 DNA: TGTGCCAGCAGCTTCGGGTTCGGGACCTCCTACAATGAGCAGTTCTTC; CDR3 protein: CASSFGFGTSYNEQFF
V gene: TRBV6-1; D gene: -; J gene: TRBJ2-7; clone size: -; CDR3 DNA: TGTGCCAGCAACCACAGGGTCAGCGACGAGCAGTACTTC; CDR3 protein: CASNHRVSDEQYF
V gene: TRBV27; D gene: TRBD2; J gene: TRBJ2-3; clone size: -; CDR3 DNA: TGTGCCAGCAGTTTATCTACTAGCGGGAGCGGGACGCAGTATTTT; CDR3 protein: CASSLSTSGSGTQYF
V gene: TRBV5-4; D gene: -; J gene: TRBJ2-7; clone size: few; CDR3 DNA: TGTGCCAGCAGCTCCTCCTACGAGCAGTACTTC; CDR3 protein: CASSSSYEQYF
V gene: TRBV6-5; D gene: -; J gene: TRBJ2-6; clone size: -; CDR3 DNA: TGTGCCAGCAGTAGGGCCTCTGGGGCCAACGTCCTGACTTTC; CDR3 protein: CASSRASGANVLTF
V gene: TRBV5-8; D gene: TRBD1; J gene: TRBJ2-5; clone size: -; CDR3 DNA: TGTGCCAGCAGCCCCTTGGGACAGGGGCTGATAGCAGAGACCCAGTACTTC; CDR3 protein: CASSPLGQGLIAETQYF
V gene: TRBV5-1; D gene: -; J gene: TRBJ2-7; clone size: -; CDR3 DNA: TGCGCCAGCAGGATGGGGGGAGGAAATAGCGAGCAGTACTTC; CDR3 protein: CASRMGGGNSEQYF
V gene: TRBV11-3; D gene: -; J gene: TRBJ2-7; clone size: -; CDR3 DNA: TGTGCCAGCAGCTTGGACAGCCCCTACGAGCAGTACTTC; CDR3 protein: CASSLDSPYEQYF
V gene: TRBV6-6; D gene: -; J gene: TRBJ1-5; clone size: -; CDR3 DNA: TGTGCCAGCAGCCTAGTCGGGCGATATGGGGATCAGCCCCAGCATTTT; CDR3 protein: CASSLVGRYGDQPQHF
V gene: TRBV19; D gene: TRBD1; J gene: TRBJ2-7; clone size: -; CDR3 DNA: TGTGCCAGTAGTACGACAGGGACCCCCTACGAGCAGTACTTC; CDR3 protein: CASSTTGTPYEQYF